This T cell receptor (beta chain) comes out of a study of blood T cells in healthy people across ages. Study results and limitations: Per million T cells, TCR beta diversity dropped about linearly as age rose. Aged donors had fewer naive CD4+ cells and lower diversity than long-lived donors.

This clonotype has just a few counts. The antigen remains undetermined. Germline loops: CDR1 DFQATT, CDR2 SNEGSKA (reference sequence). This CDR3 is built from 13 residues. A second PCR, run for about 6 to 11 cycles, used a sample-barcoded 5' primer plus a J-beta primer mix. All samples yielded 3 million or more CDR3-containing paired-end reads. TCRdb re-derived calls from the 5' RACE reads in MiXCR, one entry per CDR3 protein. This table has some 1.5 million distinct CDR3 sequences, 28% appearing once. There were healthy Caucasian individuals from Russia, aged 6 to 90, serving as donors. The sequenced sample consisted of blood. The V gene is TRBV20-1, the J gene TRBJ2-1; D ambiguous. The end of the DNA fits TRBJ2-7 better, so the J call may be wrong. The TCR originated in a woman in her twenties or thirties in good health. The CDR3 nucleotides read TGCAGTGCTGGGCGATTGGGCTACAATGAGCAGTACTTC. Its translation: CSAGRLGYNEQYF.